Shown below are 10 T cell receptor beta chains from a single sample sequenced in a study of shared clonotypes between healthy human individuals. Libraries were prepared by immunoSEQ multiplex PCR; TCRdb keeps only in-frame clonotypes and omits some of them. The sample has some 500,000 clones, 90% to 96% seen once. Sequencing was done on a sample of naive CD4+ T cells sorted from blood. Indicated subset: CD45RA+ positively selected. The source is a woman aged 25 to 39 in good health.

CDR3 DNA: TGTGCCTGGAGTGGATTAGGGTTTAGGTACGAGCAGTACTTC. The encoded protein is CAWSGLGFRYEQYF. This sequence joins TRBV30 and TRBJ2-7; D unresolved. Germline lookup yields CDR1 GTSNPN and CDR2 SVGIG (reference sequence). The CDR3 has 14 amino acids. V was pared by 1 base and J by 4 bases, with 14 bases between.

This chain uses TRBV5-6 with TRBJ1-2, with D possibly being TRBD1 (5 bases). Germline CDR1 reads SGHDT; CDR2 reads YYEEEE. Between the trimmed V and J ends, which lost 4 bases and 4 bases, there was a span of 17 bases. The CDR3 length is 15 residues. CDR3 sequence: CASSDEGINSYGYTF. CDR3 in DNA: TGTGCCAGCAGCGACGAGGGGATAAATAGCTATGGCTACACCTTC.

This sequence joins TRBV5-4 and TRBJ2-3; possible D gene TRBD1, 6 bases. The CDR3 length is 16 residues. The germline CDR1 and CDR2 sequences are SGHNT and YYREEE (reference sequence). Trimming removed 4 bases at V and 4 bases at J, with 19 bases between. The CDR3 nucleotides read TGTGCCAGCAGCAGGCGGACAGTAGCAATGGCAGATACGCAGTATTTT. This sequence encodes CASSRRTVAMADTQYF.

J is TRBJ2-5 and V is TRBV7-9; D uncertain. The last part of the DNA fits TRBJ2-7 better; the J call may be wrong. There are 18 residues in the CDR3. Germline V gene sequence: CDR1 SEHNR, CDR2 FQNEAQ (reference sequence). The DNA of the CDR3 is TGTGCCAGCAGCTCACGTAGCAGCCTCAGTACTTCCTCCTACGAGCAGTACTTC. Translation: CASSSRSSLSTSSYEQYF.

This clone was picked up a small number of times. The sample holds other DNA sequences that translate to the same CDR3. The chain has TRBV6-4 and TRBJ2-7, with unresolved D. Looked up from germline, CDR1 is MRHNA and CDR2 is SNTAGT. V was clipped by 6 bases and J by 2 bases, with 2 bases between them. This CDR3 region has 10 residues. CDR3 nucleotide sequence: TGTGCCAGCAGAGCCTACGAGCAGTACTTC. Protein sequence: CASRAYEQYF.

For this clone: The same CDR3 also results from other DNA sequences found in this sample. This chain uses TRBV9 with TRBJ1-2; D remains unclear. The ends were cut back, 0 bases at V and 2 bases at J, with 8 bases in the middle. The CDR3 runs to 14 residues. Germline V CDR1 and CDR2: SGDLS, YYNGEE. For the CDR3, the DNA is TGTGCCAGCAGCGTAGAAGCAGGCAACTATGGCTACACCTTC. The encoded protein is CASSVEAGNYGYTF.

V gene TRBV5-1 combines with J gene TRBJ1-4, with 8 bases identical to TRBD1. CDR3 length: 14 amino acids. Per germline, CDR1 SGHRS and CDR2 YFSETQ. With V trimmed by 2 bases and J by 8 bases, 5 bases remained unmatched. CDR3 sequence (DNA): TGCGCCAGCAGCTTCGGACAGGGAACGGAAAAACTGTTTTTT. Translation gives CASSFGQGTEKLFF.

The genes are TRBV5-5 and TRBJ2-7; tentative D call: TRBD1 (5 bases). Trimming removed 3 bases from V and 3 bases from J, with 16 bases in between. Germline CDR1 SGHKS, CDR2 YYEKEE (reference sequence). The CDR3 extends over 15 amino acids. The CDR3 DNA follows: TGTGCCAGCAGCTCCCGTGGCAGGGTCGACTACGAGCAGTACTTC. This translates into CASSSRGRVDYEQYF.

The chain joins TRBV5-1 to TRBJ1-2; a possible D gene is TRBD1 (6 bases). Trimming took off 6 bases at V and 4 bases at J, with 13 bases between the two ends. Germline assignment: CDR1 SGHRS and CDR2 YFSETQ. The CDR3 spans 13 residues. In DNA, the CDR3 is TGCGCCAGCAAACAGGGCCCGGGCTATGGCTACACCTTC. This translates into CASKQGPGYGYTF.

The gene calls are TRBV13 and TRBJ2-5; 10 positions match TRBD2. Germline assignment: CDR1 PRHDT and CDR2 FYEKMQ (reference sequence). The CDR3 is 18 residues long. The V gene end was trimmed by 0 bases and the J gene end by 2 bases; junction bases not matched to a gene: 9. Here the CDR3 reads CASSLGWGLAGDQETQYF. The CDR3 nucleotides read TGTGCCAGCAGCTTAGGCTGGGGGCTAGCGGGAGATCAAGAGACCCAGTACTTC.